This TCR beta chain is from a study of early stage breast cancer tumors (dated by TCRdb to the late 2010s). In terms of the full investigation: Of the approximately 15 invasive breast tumors, eleven to twelve were found to be estrogen receptor-positive, progesterone receptor-positive and HER2-negative. The samples as a whole yielded 2 million to 3 million detected templates, corresponding to some 1 million unique clonotypes. On average, each sample got roughly 9.7-fold read coverage. About 70% of the 12 ER+/PR+/HER2- tumors were invasive ductal carcinomas, while the other four were invasive lobular carcinomas. General study outcomes and caveats: Enriched TCRB sequences shared across patients were mostly commonly generated sequences, unlikely to play an important role in the tumor microenvironment. Because the cohort was small, a breakdown by tumor subtype could not be done. Repertoires from blood and normal breast were more alike than repertoires from blood and tumor, and in about 90% of the 16 patients, comparing each tissue with blood separated tumor from normal. Sequencing bulk genomic DNA from unsorted cells could not capture chain pairing or functional markers like CD4, CD8 and FOXP3. Compared with adjacent normal breast tissue, tumors had higher clonality and 2 to 3-fold greater T cell density.

Comment on this clone: Its antigen is still unknown. No much larger clonotype is one base removed from it; base qualities were not supplied.

Dicing about 17-55 mg of tumor tissue typically gave a DNA yield of more than 3 ug. The study profiled bulk TCR beta-chain repertoires in matched peripheral blood, tumor and adjacent normal breast tissue taken from about 15 patients with early-stage breast cancer. After resection, tumor tissue identified by eye was cut out and put into prechilled RNAlater. Tumor tissue (about 19-50 mg) was diced and homogenized in RLTplus buffer with beta-mercaptoethanol and antifoaming agent using a TissueLyser II. The Qiagen AllPrep DNA/RNA Mini kit was used for genomic DNA extraction. Two independent genomic DNA replicates were amplified for each sample, with about 0.5 ug used for blood and about 1.5 ug for tumor or normal breast. Following the manufacturer's instructions, the ImmunoSeq Intro kit was used to carry out TCRB sequencing on genomic DNA. For absolute quantification, the approximately 32-cycle multiplex PCR included proprietary primers along with spike-in control sequences. An 87-bp fragment spanning the CDR3 and flanking V and J genes was sequenced with single-end 150-bp reads. Each lane of an Illumina MiSeq running version 3.0 chemistry carried seven multiplexed samples, with two replicates apiece. The authors processed their data as follows. The vendor's proprietary pipeline processed the raw data and merged both replicates into a single result for each sample. A clonotype was defined as productive rearrangements that share the same V-gene family, CDR3 amino acid sequence and J-gene segment. To compute clonality, the normalized Shannon entropy (Pielou evenness) of TCRB abundances was subtracted from 1. T cell density was estimated by dividing total templates by the number of input cells inferred from the DNA input amount. Recon, run with its default parameters, was used to estimate overall repertoire diversity and clonality. Clonotypes with over 0.1% abundance in tumor and at least 32-fold higher abundance in tumor than in normal breast were defined as tumor-enriched. As stored in TCRdb, this immuneACCESS dataset retains in-frame rearrangements with V and J assigned. A fraction of the clones does not appear; measured against another copy, unresolved V genes explain less than half of the discrepancy, and the remainder lacks a known reason. The V and J calls and clone size were taken over from that table, and D and trimming were inferred from the DNA. The sample table holds about 3,300 clones, of which under 70% were seen once. Together, the top ten hold approximately 16% of the sample.

The V end loses 0 bases and the J end loses 8 bases, and a stretch of 6 bases separates them. From the cysteine up to the phenylalanine, the CDR3 has a length of 12 residues. CDR3 DNA is the only sequence kept; it has 36 bases, read in frame from the first base. The germline V gene provides CDR1 SGHDT and CDR2 YYEEEE. The sequence joins TRBV5-6 to TRBJ2-1; the D gene is unclear. This TCR came from a person aged 35-55 years with breast cancer. Sequenced: breast tumor tissue. The CDR3 reads CASSLAGDEQFF. The nucleotides are TGTGCCAGCAGCTTGGCCGGCGATGAGCAGTTCTTC.